The next 25 T cell receptor beta chains were all read from a single sample in a study of blood T cell repertoires in COVID-19. Assay: immunoSEQ multiplex PCR; the TCRdb copy retains only in-frame clones and omits some. The sample includes about 95,000 clones, around 92% of them seen just once. Sequenced sample: peripheral blood. The receptors were sampled from a man over 45 with COVID-19, enrolled during active disease.

This sequence joins TRBV28 and TRBJ1-6, with 9 bases fitting TRBD1. The CDR3 totals 15 residues. Germline V lookup: CDR1 MDHEN, CDR2 SYDVKM. With V trimmed by 3 bases and J by 9 bases, 6 bases remained unmatched. CDR3 in DNA: TGTGCCAGCAGTTTTGGGGGACAGGGATCTTCACCCCTCCACTTT. Residues: CASSFGGQGSSPLHF.

The rearrangement links TRBV9 to TRBJ2-5, with 8 bases fitting TRBD1. V trimming: 0 bases; J trimming: 5 bases; junction bases outside the gene matches: 6. The length of the CDR3 is 15 residues. The germline CDR1 and CDR2 sequences are SGDLS and YYNGEE. The CDR3 spells CASSVVAGGGETQYF. CDR3 nucleotide sequence: TGTGCCAGCAGCGTAGTGGCAGGGGGCGGGGAGACCCAGTACTTC.

The chain carries TRBV6-5 and TRBJ1-3, with D maybe TRBD1 (6 bases). V lost 0 bases to trimming and J lost 0 bases, with 9 bases between them. From germline, CDR1 is MNHEY and CDR2 SVGAGI. The CDR3 sequence is 16 residues long. The CDR3 reads CASSYSTGISGNTIYF. CDR3 sequence (DNA): TGTGCCAGCAGTTACTCGACAGGCATCTCTGGAAACACCATATATTTT.

The rearrangement uses TRBV6-1 and TRBJ2-3; 11 bases match TRBD2. Germline CDR1 MNHNS, CDR2 SASEGT. This CDR3 contains 17 residues. J gave up 2 bases and V 4 bases, and 8 bases lay outside the gene matches. The CDR3 sequence: CASSGPTSGEYTDTQYF. CDR3 sequence (DNA): TGTGCCAGCAGTGGACCGACTAGCGGGGAGTACACAGATACGCAGTATTTT.

In its sample, this clone is medium-sized (0.01 to 0.1%). This chain uses TRBV9 with TRBJ2-1; D is possibly TRBD1 (6 bases). From germline, CDR1 is SGDLS and CDR2 YYNGEE. Between the trimmed V and J ends, which lost 0 bases and 8 bases, there was a span of 6 bases. The CDR3 totals 12 residues. The CDR3, as DNA: TGTGCCAGCAGCGTAGGGGGGCATGAGCAGTTCTTC. Amino acid sequence: CASSVGGHEQFF.

This sequence joins TRBV2 and TRBJ1-1, with a possible D match to TRBD1 (6 bases). CDR1 is SNHLY, CDR2 FYNNEI, per germline. The CDR3 consists of 15 residues. Between the trimmed V and J ends, which lost 4 bases and 0 bases, there was a span of 12 bases. The CDR3 DNA is TGTGCCAGCAGTGCCCTTGGACAGATGAACACTGAAGCTTTCTTT. It is translated as CASSALGQMNTEAFF.

This rearrangement joins TRBV6-6 to TRBJ2-7; the D gene could be TRBD1 or TRBD2 (5 bases each). The ends were cut back, 5 bases at V and 0 bases at J, with 8 bases in the middle. The CDR3 has 13 amino acids. Germline-derived CDR1 and CDR2 are MNHNY and SVGAGI (reference sequence). The CDR3 bases are TGTGCCAGCAGTCGGGGCCACTCCTACGAGCAGTACTTC. This encodes CASSRGHSYEQYF.

This rearrangement joins TRBV7-9 to TRBJ1-2; 8 nucleotides line up with TRBD1. Per germline, CDR1 SEHNR and CDR2 FQNEAQ (reference sequence). The CDR3 consists of 15 residues. Germline trimming cut 6 bases from V and 3 bases from J; bases unmatched to any gene: 9. The CDR3 DNA reads as TGTGCCAGCAGATCCGGACAGGGAGTGGACTATGGCTACACCTTC. Translated, it gives CASRSGQGVDYGYTF.

The chain carries TRBV5-1 and TRBJ1-2; 8 bases fit TRBD1. The CDR3 loop spans 15 amino acids. Trimming removed 4 bases from V and 4 bases from J; junction bases left unmatched: 9. Germline values: CDR1 SGHRS, CDR2 YFSETQ. The CDR3 spells CASSPTGTGSYGYTF. The CDR3 DNA follows: TGCGCCAGCAGCCCCACCGGGACAGGTAGCTATGGCTACACCTTC.

The rearrangement joins TRBV16 to TRBJ1-2; D unresolved. This CDR3 contains 12 residues. The germline V gene encodes CDR1 KGHSY and CDR2 FQNENV. V lost 3 bases, J lost 0 bases, and 2 bases lay in between. The CDR3 nucleotides read TGTGCCAGCAGCCACTCTAACTATGGCTACACCTTC. Its translation: CASSHSNYGYTF.

This clone was picked up one time. The rearrangement joins TRBV14 to TRBJ2-5; D not resolved. The CDR3 runs to 11 residues. Germline-derived CDR1 and CDR2 are SGHDN and FVKESK. Trimming shortened V by 4 bases and J by 3 bases, and 3 bases separated the two germline ends. DNA for the CDR3: TGTGCCAGCAGCCTTAAAGAGACCCAGTACTTC. The encoded protein is CASSLKETQYF.

The chain uses TRBV4-1 and TRBJ2-5, with 8 bases matching TRBD2. Germline CDR1 reads MGHRA; CDR2 reads YSYEKL. The CDR3 contains 16 residues. V lost 1 base, J lost 1 base, and 5 bases stayed unmatched. CDR3 in amino acids: CASSQGEAGVQETQYF. The CDR3 DNA follows: TGCGCCAGCAGCCAAGGAGAAGCGGGGGTCCAAGAGACCCAGTACTTC.

The chain employs TRBV19 and TRBJ2-7, with TRBD1 matching over 8 bases. Germline CDR1 and CDR2: LNHDA and SQIVND (reference sequence). The CDR3 length is 13 residues. Losses at the gene ends were 5 bases for V and 3 bases for J; bases not matched to a gene: 3. This CDR3 is CASSLGQVYEQYF. CDR3 coding DNA: TGTGCCAGTAGTCTGGGACAGGTCTACGAGCAGTACTTC.

The chain links TRBV6-5 to TRBJ2-5, with 7 bases identical to TRBD2. The length of the CDR3 is 13 residues. V shed 6 bases, J shed 4 bases, and the junction held 5 bases outside the gene matches. Germline CDR1 is MNHEY and CDR2 is SVGAGI. The CDR3 nucleotides are TGTGCCAGCAGACCAGCGGGAACAGAGACCCAGTACTTC. Translating it yields CASRPAGTETQYF.

The gene calls are TRBV9 and TRBJ1-6, with 8 nucleotides matching TRBD1. Germline assignment: CDR1 SGDLS and CDR2 YYNGEE. Unmatched junction bases numbered 3, after V lost 3 bases and J lost 4 bases. The CDR3 covers 15 residues. In DNA, the CDR3 is TGTGCCAGCAGCGCAGGGGGCGGATATAATTCACCCCTCCACTTT. Its translation is CASSAGGGYNSPLHF. The variable domain in full, with the rest retrieved from reference TRBV9 and TRBJ1-6, is DSGVTQTPKHLITATGQRVTLRCSPRSGDLSVYWYQQSLDQGLQFLIQYYNGEERAKGNILERFSAQQFPDLHSELNLSSLELGDSALYFCASSAGGGYNSPLHFGNGTRLTVT.

This rearrangement joins TRBV19 to TRBJ1-2, with D maybe TRBD1 (5 bases). The CDR3 extends over 15 amino acids. The V gene's germline CDR1 is LNHDA and CDR2 SQIVND (reference sequence). With 6 bases removed from V and 5 bases from J, the gap between germline ends came to 19 bases. CDR3 residues: CASSHRTRLGYGYTF. The CDR3 bases are TGTGCCAGTAGCCACAGGACGCGACTTGGGTATGGCTACACCTTC.

The chain is built from TRBV19 and TRBJ2-1; TRBD1 matches 9 bases. V lost 6 bases to trimming and J lost 7 bases; unmatched junction nucleotides: 4. The CDR3 has 13 residues. Germline lookup yields CDR1 LNHDA and CDR2 SQIVND (reference sequence). In DNA, the CDR3 is TGTGCCAGTAGCGGGACAGGGTGGAATGAGCAGTTCTTC. Translation: CASSGTGWNEQFF. The full variable domain, its missing parts supplied by reference TRBV19 and TRBJ2-1, is DGGITQSPKYLFRKEGQNVTLSCEQNLNHDAMYWYRQDPGQGLRLIYYSQIVNDFQKGDIAEGYSVSREKKESFPLTVTSAQKNPTAFYLCASSGTGWNEQFFGPGTRLTVL.

The genes are TRBV19 and TRBJ1-1; no firm D call. The CDR3 is 17 residues long. With 0 bases removed from V and 6 bases from J, the gap between germline ends came to 20 bases. Germline V CDR1 and CDR2: LNHDA, SQIVND (reference sequence). The CDR3 sequence: CASSIELWTKRTPEAFF. CDR3 nucleotide sequence: TGTGCCAGTAGTATAGAGTTGTGGACTAAGAGGACCCCTGAAGCTTTCTTT.

This sequence joins TRBV28 and TRBJ1-1, with unresolved D. V lost 5 bases and J 0 bases, leaving 7 bases between the germline ends. Germline V gives CDR1 MDHEN, CDR2 SYDVKM. CDR3 length: 13 residues. For the CDR3, the DNA is TGTGCCAGCAGTATATCAATGAACACTGAAGCTTTCTTT. Its translation: CASSISMNTEAFF.

The chain carries TRBV11-3 and TRBJ2-2, with D maybe TRBD2 (6 bases). The germline CDR1 and CDR2 sequences are SGHNT and YENEEA. Between the trimmed V and J ends, which lost 1 base and 6 bases, there was a span of 12 bases. CDR3 length: 15 amino acids. The CDR3 region has the DNA TGTGCCAGCAGCTTAGCCACCGGAGGGGCCGGGGAGCTGTTTTTT. Its protein is CASSLATGGAGELFF.

The chain is built from TRBV7-2 and TRBJ2-2, with 11 bases identical to TRBD2. Trimming took 5 bases from V and 5 from J; bases not matched to a gene: 4. Looked up from germline, CDR1 is SGHTA and CDR2 is FQGNSA. The CDR3 is 15 amino acids. The CDR3 is CASSPGTSGTGELFF. The CDR3 region has the DNA TGTGCCAGCAGCCCTGGGACTAGCGGAACCGGGGAGCTGTTTTTT.

The CDR3 here is CASSQAGLAGGPEQFF. The CDR3 DNA is TGTGCCAGCAGCCAAGCCGGACTAGCGGGGGGCCCCGAGCAGTTCTTC. This chain connects TRBV4-2 to TRBJ2-1; 14 positions agree with TRBD2. CDR3 size: 16 residues. The germline V gene encodes CDR1 LGHNA and CDR2 YNFKEQ. V gave up 1 base and J gave up 10 bases; unmatched junction bases: 6.

The chain employs TRBV5-4 and TRBJ1-1; tentatively, D is TRBD1 (5 bases). CDR1 is SGHNT and CDR2 is YYREEE in the germline V gene (reference sequence). CDR3 length equals 12 residues. The germline V and J ends were trimmed by 3 bases and 4 bases, with 7 bases remaining between them. The CDR3 here is CASSWQGTEAFF. CDR3 DNA sequence: TGTGCCAGCAGCTGGCAGGGCACTGAAGCTTTCTTT.

This chain joins TRBV19 and TRBJ1-6; TRBD1 matches at 8 bases. The V gene's germline CDR1 is LNHDA and CDR2 SQIVND (reference sequence). J lost 7 bases, V lost 4 bases, and 6 bases had no gene match. This CDR3 has 15 residues. This CDR3 is CASSKGQALNSPLHF. CDR3 in DNA: TGTGCCAGTAGTAAGGGACAGGCCTTAAATTCACCCCTCCACTTT. Full variable domain (missing parts from reference TRBV19 and TRBJ1-6): DGGITQSPKYLFRKEGQNVTLSCEQNLNHDAMYWYRQDPGQGLRLIYYSQIVNDFQKGDIAEGYSVSREKKESFPLTVTSAQKNPTAFYLCASSKGQALNSPLHFGNGTRLTVT.

This clone was observed a few times. The rearrangement uses TRBV3-1 (or the pseudogene TRBV3-2) and TRBJ2-7; TRBD2 aligns across 11 bases. The germline CDR1 and CDR2 sequences are LGHDT and YNNKEL (reference sequence). V dropped 1 base and J dropped 3; count of bases not matched to a gene: 5. The CDR3 covers 16 residues. CDR3 DNA: TGTGCCAGCAGCCAAGTGGGTGGGACTAGCGGCTACGAGCAGTACTTC. Translated: CASSQVGGTSGYEQYF.